Following are 2 T cell receptor beta chains from one sample sequenced in a study of cytomegalovirus exposure and HLA in healthy donors (dated by TCRdb to 2016 to 2017). To prepare the library, the immunoSEQ multiplex PCR assay was applied. TCRdb stores this immuneACCESS table with in-frame sequences only. Part of the clones is absent; in the studies checked, under half of the shortfall reflects unresolved V genes, and no reason is known for the rest. The sample has fewer than 250,000 clones on record, about 87% of them singletons. Around 2.6% of the sample goes to the ten largest clones. The sequencing sample was made of PBMCs. The origin of the receptors is a man between 18 and 29 years old in good health and CMV-seronegative.

CDR3: CASSPLAAFYEQYF. The CDR3 DNA reads TGTGCCAGCAGCCCCCTAGCGGCGTTTTACGAGCAGTACTTC. The rearrangement links TRBV11-2 to TRBJ2-7; 7 positions agree with TRBD2. Trimming at V came to 5 bases and at J to 4 bases, leaving 8 bases not matched to a gene. This CDR3 contains 14 residues. The germline V gene has CDR1 SGHAT and CDR2 FQNNGV.

The chain has TRBV18 and TRBJ1-5; 7 bases are a match to TRBD1. In germline, CDR1 is KGHSH, CDR2 LQKENI. With V trimmed by 4 bases and J by 1 base, 4 bases remained unmatched. The CDR3 length is 15 residues. DNA of the CDR3: TGTGCCAGCTCACTTGACAGGGTGAGCAATCAGCCCCAGCATTTT. Translated, it gives CASSLDRVSNQPQHF.